The 15 T cell receptor beta chains below come from one sample, sequenced in a study of blood T cell repertoires in COVID-19. Repertoires were generated with immunoSEQ multiplex PCR, while TCRdb's copy carries only in-frame clones and drops some. Found here are hundreds of thousands of clones, about 88% of them singletons; the top ten hold 0.95% to 1%. The sequenced material came from peripheral blood. All receptors derive from a woman aged 40 to 50 who had recovered from COVID-19.

The J gene is TRBJ2-1, the V gene TRBV6-2 or TRBV6-3; 12 bases fit TRBD2. Germline V CDR1 and CDR2: MNHEY, SVGEGT. With 6 bases clipped from V and 5 bases from J, the junction kept 8 bases outside the gene matches. There are 16 residues in the CDR3. For the CDR3, the DNA is TGTGCCAGCAGCTCCGGACTAGCGGGAACCAACAATGAGCAGTTCTTC. This gives the protein CASSSGLAGTNNEQFF.

The rearrangement links TRBV5-1 to TRBJ1-2; tentative D call: TRBD1 (6 bases). Germline V gene lookup returns CDR1 SGHRS and CDR2 YFSETQ. V was cut by 1 base and J by 5 bases, with 18 bases left in between. The CDR3 length is 16 residues. CDR3 region: CASSLRGGSWRYGYTF. The CDR3 bases are TGCGCCAGCAGCTTGAGGGGGGGGAGCTGGCGTTATGGCTACACCTTC.

The rearrangement links TRBV6-5 to TRBJ1-4, with a weak D call TRBD1 (6 bases). Trimming removed 10 bases at V and 11 bases at J, with 17 bases between. The CDR3 is 12 residues long. The V gene's germline CDR1 is MNHEY and CDR2 SVGAGI. The CDR3 nucleotides are TGTGCCACCCATGGGGGGGCGGGGAAACTGTTTTTT. Its protein is CATHGGAGKLFF.

J is TRBJ2-6 and V is TRBV28; D gene uncertain. The ends were cut back, 6 bases at V and 0 bases at J, with 6 bases in the middle. Per germline, CDR1 MDHEN and CDR2 SYDVKM. CDR3 length: 14 residues. In nucleotides, the CDR3 is TGTGCCAGCAGCCCTTACTCTGGGGCCAACGTCCTGACTTTC. Its translation is CASSPYSGANVLTF.

In this sample, this clone turned up once. The chain couples TRBV18 to TRBJ1-6; 8 bases are shared with TRBD1. Germline values: CDR1 KGHSH, CDR2 LQKENI. The V segment lost 3 bases and the J segment 7 bases; nucleotides outside the gene matches: 8. The CDR3 covers 16 residues. The CDR3 spells CASSPQGAGTNSPLHF. CDR3 nucleotides: TGTGCCAGCTCACCGCAGGGGGCCGGAACGAATTCACCCCTCCACTTT.

The chain links TRBV7-2 to TRBJ2-5, with TRBD1 matching 8 bases. CDR1 and CDR2 from the germline V gene are SGHTA and FQGNSA. There are 13 residues in the CDR3. The J segment lost 10 bases and the V segment lost 5 bases, leaving 9 bases of the junction unmatched. The CDR3 nucleotides read TGTGCCAGCAGCCCGGACAGGGTCGGGGGCCAGTACTTC. It specifies CASSPDRVGGQYF.

This chain connects TRBV6-5 to TRBJ1-5; the match to TRBD1 covers 7 bases. Germline V CDR1 and CDR2: MNHEY, SVGAGI. The trim removed 6 bases at V and 7 bases at J, leaving 9 bases unmatched. The CDR3 is made up of 14 amino acids. CDR3 nucleotide sequence: TGTGCCAGCAGCACCCGACAGGGTGAACAGCCCCAGCATTTT. Residues: CASSTRQGEQPQHF.

This clone has a single count. This chain links TRBV19 with TRBJ1-1; D call uncertain. V lost 1 base and J 4 bases, leaving 10 bases between the germline ends. CDR1 LNHDA and CDR2 SQIVND come from the germline V gene (reference sequence). This CDR3 has 14 amino acids. In DNA form, the CDR3 reads TGTGCCAGTAGTATAGGGGCCACCGGCACTGAAGCTTTCTTT. This translates into CASSIGATGTEAFF.

The chain carries TRBV7-9 and TRBJ2-6, with a possible D match to TRBD1 (6 bases). Germline-derived CDR1 and CDR2 are SEHNR and FQNEAQ (reference sequence). Trimming removed 4 bases from V and 2 bases from J, with 9 bases in between. This CDR3 comprises 15 residues. The CDR3 DNA is TGTGCCAGCAGCTACTACAGGGCTGGGGCCAACGTCCTGACTTTC. Protein sequence: CASSYYRAGANVLTF.

The V gene is TRBV5-6, the J gene TRBJ1-4; the D gene is possibly TRBD1 (5 bases). Trimming left V 4 bases short and J 5 bases short, with 12 bases between. There are 14 residues in the CDR3. Germline CDR1 SGHDT, CDR2 YYEEEE. In nucleotides, the CDR3 is TGTGCCAGCAGCGATGGGCCAGGGAATGAAAAACTGTTTTTT. Translation gives CASSDGPGNEKLFF.

The chain joins TRBV12-3 or TRBV12-4 to TRBJ1-2, with TRBD1 identical over 7 bases. The CDR3 sequence is 13 residues long. V was pared by 5 bases and J by 8 bases, with 8 bases of the junction left unmatched. The CDR3 protein is CASSQGQRLGYTF. Written as DNA, the CDR3 is TGTGCCAGCAGTCAGGGACAGCGTCTAGGCTACACCTTC.

The V gene is TRBV11-2, the J gene TRBJ2-5; D gene unclear. Germline values: CDR1 SGHAT, CDR2 FQNNGV. Between the trimmed V and J ends, which lost 0 bases and 5 bases, there was a span of 10 bases. The CDR3 sequence is 14 residues long. For the CDR3, the DNA is TGTGCCAGCAGCTTAGATTGGGCCCGGGAGACCCAGTACTTC. Residues: CASSLDWARETQYF. The full variable domain, in which reference TRBV11-2 and TRBJ2-5 provide the parts outside the CDR3, is EAGVAQSPRYKIIEKRQSVAFWCNPISGHATLYWYQQILGQGPKLLIQFQNNGVVDDSQLPKDRFSAERLKGVDSTLKIQPAKLEDSAVYLCASSLDWARETQYFGPGTRLLVL.

The V call is TRBV5-1, the J call TRBJ2-2; D perhaps matches TRBD2 (5 bases). With 0 bases removed from V and 8 bases from J, the gap between germline ends came to 11 bases. Germline lookup yields CDR1 SGHRS and CDR2 YFSETQ. This CDR3 has 14 amino acids. In DNA, the CDR3 is TGCGCCAGCAGCTTGGAGATCCCGGGAGGGGAGCTGTTTTTT. Protein product: CASSLEIPGGELFF.

The table lists this clone with a count of one. This chain links TRBV6-6 with TRBJ2-1; D perhaps matches TRBD1 (5 bases). Trimming cost V 2 bases and J 7 bases, with 9 bases left between them. In germline, CDR1 is MNHNY, CDR2 SVGAGI (reference sequence). The CDR3 has 13 amino acids. DNA for the CDR3: TGTGCCAGCAGTTACGGGGCAGGGAATGAGCAGTTCTTC. Translating it yields CASSYGAGNEQFF.

The sample holds many counts of this clone. The V call is TRBV5-1, the J call TRBJ2-2; D perhaps matches TRBD1 (8 bases). This CDR3 region has 15 residues. Germline loops: CDR1 SGHRS, CDR2 YFSETQ. Trimming shortened V by 4 bases and J by 6 bases, and 16 bases separated the two germline ends. As DNA, the CDR3 is TGCGCCAGCAGCGAAGTAACAGGGGGGGCCGGGGAGCTGTTTTTT. Protein product: CASSEVTGGAGELFF.